The clone carrying this T cell receptor (beta chain) was detected a few times. The data are from a study of T cells in Graves' hyperthyroidism and ophthalmopathy. RNA transcripts provided the source from which TCR beta CDR3 regions were amplified. First-round RT-PCR targeting the TCR CDR3 was performed with the HTBI primer set. TCRdb recomputed calls from the multiplex PCR reads with MiXCR, one row per CDR3 protein. The sample holds around 380,000 distinct CDR3 sequences, roughly 14% seen once. The CDR3 is made up of 17 amino acids. V lost 6 bases, J lost 0 bases, and 18 bases lay in between. Germline V lookup: CDR1 MNHNS, CDR2 SASEGT.

The gene calls are TRBV6-1 and TRBJ1-5, with unresolved D. This receptor was obtained from a man aged 30 to 45 with Graves' hyperthyroidism that later progressed to Graves' ophthalmopathy. The sequenced material came from blood. The CDR3 DNA sequence: TGTGCCAGCAGCCTACCTCGGGCCGGGTTTAGCAATCAGCCCCAGCATTTT. Amino acid sequence: CASSLPRAGFSNQPQHF.